This T cell receptor beta chain stems from a study of shared clonotypes between healthy human individuals. Study conclusions and caveats: Among donors, sharing of clonotypes was expected to be affected by sequencing depth.

Sequenced by immunoSEQ multiplex PCR; TCRdb stores in-frame clones only, minus some. This table holds around 2.1 million clones, 93% found once. The germline V gene has CDR1 LNHDA and CDR2 SQIVND (reference sequence). The CDR3 has 14 residues. The V and J ends lost 2 bases and 1 base respectively, with 8 bases between them. Terminally differentiated effector memory CD45RA+ cells were left out of the naive CD8 fraction, which was CD45RO-negative and positively selected for CCR7. Concerning this clone itself: Its antigen is not identified. The sample holds other DNA sequences that translate to the same CDR3.

This rearrangement joins TRBV19 to TRBJ1-2; no clear D. This clonotype originated in a man aged 18 to 30 in good health. Some clones in this sample may be carry-over from other donors' samples. Sample: naive CD8+ T cells from PBMCs. This chain's CDR3 is CASSIRGFNYGYTF. The CDR3 DNA is TGTGCCAGTAGTATACGGGGATTTAACTATGGCTACACCTTC.